These 28 T cell receptor beta chains were all obtained from the same sample, sequenced in a study of blood T cells in healthy people across ages. With a J-beta primer mix and a sample-barcoded 5' primer, a second PCR ran roughly 6 to 11 cycles. TCRdb itself ran the 5' RACE reads through MiXCR, one entry per CDR3 protein. The data contain over a million distinct CDR3 sequences, more than 35% of them seen just once; the ten biggest clones take up 18%. Source material: blood. The receptor set was obtained from a woman aged 55-70 years in good health.

This clonotype was seen only a few times. The chain combines TRBV7-8 with TRBJ2-1, with D possibly being TRBD2 (5 bases). The germline V and J ends were trimmed by 1 base and 8 bases, with 18 bases remaining between them. The CDR3 is 16 amino acids. CDR1 and CDR2 (germline): SGHVS, FQNEAQ. The CDR3: CASSLGRAAPLHEQFF. The CDR3 DNA reads as TGTGCCAGCAGCTTAGGGCGGGCAGCGCCCCTCCATGAGCAGTTCTTC.

CDR3 DNA sequence: TGTGCCAGCAGCCAAGATCTGGTAGGCAGGGGCGCTCATCAGCCCCAGCATTTT. Its protein is CASSQDLVGRGAHQPQHF. This rearrangement joins TRBV4-2 to TRBJ1-5, with D possibly being TRBD1 (6 bases). The CDR3 totals 18 residues. CDR1 is LGHNA and CDR2 is YNFKEQ in the germline V gene. Trimming shortened V by 0 bases and J by 5 bases, and 20 bases separated the two germline ends.

This clonotype came up a few times. The chain combines TRBV27 with TRBJ2-6, with a weak D call TRBD2 (5 bases). The CDR3 loop spans 16 amino acids. In germline, CDR1 is MNHEY, CDR2 SMNVEV (reference sequence). Deletions cut 3 bases from V and 0 bases from J, with 9 bases between. The CDR3 spells CASSLERRSGANVLTF. In DNA form, the CDR3 reads TGTGCCAGCAGTTTGGAGCGGCGCTCTGGGGCCAACGTCCTGACTTTC.

The chain employs TRBV9 and TRBJ2-2; 10 positions match TRBD2. CDR3 length: 21 amino acids. The V gene end was trimmed by 1 base and the J gene end by 0 bases; junction bases not matched to a gene: 15. CDR1 SGDLS and CDR2 YYNGEE come from the germline V gene. DNA of the CDR3: TGTGCCAGCAGCGTACAGTCTCGGGCTAGCGGGAGTACCCCGAACACCGGGGAGCTGTTTTTT. It is translated as CASSVQSRASGSTPNTGELFF.

The chain couples TRBV5-1 to TRBJ1-2; no firm D call. Between the trimmed V and J ends, which lost 0 bases and 9 bases, there was a span of 3 bases. Per the germline V gene, CDR1 is SGHRS and CDR2 is YFSETQ. The CDR3 extends over 10 amino acids. The CDR3 DNA reads as TGCGCCAGCAGCTTGGTCAGCTACACCTTC. This translates into CASSLVSYTF.

This clonotype occurred a few times. Written as DNA, the CDR3 is TGTGCCAGCAGTGGGACAGCGTCTGGCGCTGAAGCTTTCTTT. Its protein product is CASSGTASGAEAFF. This chain joins TRBV2 and TRBJ1-1, with a weak D call TRBD1 (6 bases). This CDR3 is 14 amino acids long. Germline lookup yields CDR1 SNHLY and CDR2 FYNNEI. Trimming took off 4 bases at V and 6 bases at J, with 15 bases between the two ends.

This clonotype came up a few times. The chain couples TRBV29-1 to TRBJ2-1; the D is unclear. CDR1 and CDR2 (germline): SQVTM, ANQGSEA. The germline V and J ends were trimmed by 1 base and 7 bases, with 8 bases remaining between them. The CDR3 consists of 12 residues. DNA for the CDR3: TGCAGCGTTGAAGCTGGCCGGAATGAGCAGTTCTTC. This encodes CSVEAGRNEQFF.

Comment on this clonotype: A read error may explain this, as a much larger clone is one base away. This chain uses TRBV12-3 or TRBV12-4 with TRBJ2-1, with 14 positions matching TRBD2. V gave up 6 bases and J gave up 13 bases; unmatched junction bases: 5. This CDR3 has 13 residues. The CDR3 sequence is CASRGLAGETQFF. The CDR3 region has the DNA TGTGCCAGCAGGGGACTAGCGGGAGAGACCCAGTTCTTC.

This rearrangement joins TRBV29-1 to TRBJ2-4, with D maybe TRBD1 (6 bases). Germline-derived CDR1 and CDR2 are SQVTM and ANQGSEA. This CDR3 spans 14 amino acids. V gave up 3 bases and J gave up 1 base, with 10 bases separating them. CDR3 sequence reads: CSVDGGRAKNIQYF. The CDR3 coding sequence is TGCAGCGTTGATGGGGGCAGGGCCAAAAACATTCAGTACTTC. The full variable domain, rest sourced from reference TRBV29-1 and TRBJ2-4, is SAVISQKPSRDICQRGTSLTIQCQVDSQVTMMFWYRQQPGQSLTLIATANQGSEATYESGFVIDKFPISRPNLTFSTLTVSNMSPEDSSIYLCSVDGGRAKNIQYFGAGTRLSVL.

The chain carries TRBV5-1 and TRBJ2-7; maybe TRBD1 (6 bases). V was cut by 4 bases and J by 3 bases, with 14 bases left in between. Germline values: CDR1 SGHRS, CDR2 YFSETQ. CDR3 size: 14 residues. This CDR3 is CASSGVQGVYEQYF. The CDR3 region has the DNA TGCGCCAGCAGCGGAGTACAGGGCGTCTACGAGCAGTACTTC.

The chain carries TRBV20-1 and TRBJ2-5, with 10 positions matching TRBD2. The J call may be in error: the DNA end matches TRBJ2-7 better. Germline CDR1 reads DFQATT; CDR2 reads SNEGSKA (reference sequence). This CDR3 is 15 amino acids long. CDR3 sequence reads: CSARDQGLARSEQYF. Here the CDR3 DNA reads TGCAGTGCTAGAGATCAGGGACTAGCGAGATCCGAGCAGTACTTC.

This clonotype appeared a few times. The chain links TRBV10-3 to TRBJ2-1; a possible D gene is TRBD2 (5 bases). Germline loops: CDR1 ENHRY, CDR2 SYGVKD. This CDR3 region has 18 residues. The V and J ends lost 5 bases and 0 bases respectively, with 20 bases between them. The CDR3, as DNA: TGTGCCATCAGTAGCGGATTACCACCAATAAGCTCCTACAATGAGCAGTTCTTC. Residues: CAISSGLPPISSYNEQFF.

In its sample, this clonotype was seen a few times. CDR3 DNA sequence: TGTGCCAGCAGTTTAATGGCGGGAGCCTACGAGCAGTACTTC. Its translation: CASSLMAGAYEQYF. The gene calls are TRBV12-3 or TRBV12-4 and TRBJ2-7; 7 nucleotides line up with TRBD2. CDR3 size: 14 residues. The J segment lost 2 bases and the V segment lost 2 bases, leaving 3 bases of the junction unmatched.

This clonotype was observed many times. V is TRBV5-1 and J is TRBJ2-7; D call uncertain. This CDR3 spans 14 amino acids. V was clipped by 3 bases and J by 0 bases, with 10 bases between them. The germline gives CDR1 SGHRS, CDR2 YFSETQ. CDR3 in amino acids: CASSSEAVSYEQYF. The CDR3 DNA sequence: TGCGCCAGCAGCTCCGAAGCTGTCTCCTACGAGCAGTACTTC.

The chain has TRBV11-2 and TRBJ2-1, with 15 bases aligning to TRBD2. This CDR3 spans 14 amino acids. The J segment lost 13 bases and the V segment lost 4 bases, leaving 5 bases of the junction unmatched. Germline-derived CDR1 and CDR2 are SGHAT and FQNNGV. The CDR3 loop is CASSSGLAGGLQFF. Here the CDR3 DNA reads TGTGCCAGCAGCTCCGGACTAGCGGGGGGGTTACAGTTCTTC.

This clonotype has more than one count but fewer than ten. V gene TRBV7-2 combines with J gene TRBJ2-7; 9 nucleotides agree with TRBD2. J lost 0 bases, V lost 4 bases, and 4 bases had no gene match. Germline values: CDR1 SGHTA, CDR2 FQGNSA. The CDR3 has 15 amino acids. The CDR3 region has the DNA TGTGCCAGCAGCTCCCATAGCGGGAGCTCCTACGAGCAGTACTTC. Its translation: CASSSHSGSSYEQYF.

This clonotype was detected a few times. J is TRBJ2-7 and V is TRBV29-1; TRBD2 matches at 8 bases. V gave up 6 bases and J gave up 5 bases; unmatched junction bases: 9. Per germline, CDR1 SQVTM and CDR2 ANQGSEA. There are 13 residues in the CDR3. The CDR3 protein is CSVLSGIGHEQYF. Written as DNA, the CDR3 is TGCAGCGTCCTTAGCGGGATTGGGCACGAGCAGTACTTC.

There are many counts of this clonotype. The chain's CDR3 is CSARGTGFEQFF. The CDR3 DNA is TGCAGTGCTAGAGGGACAGGGTTTGAGCAGTTCTTC. The gene calls are TRBV20-1 and TRBJ2-1, with 8 bases lining up with TRBD1. The V segment lost 1 base and the J segment 9 bases; nucleotides outside the gene matches: 2. Per germline, CDR1 DFQATT and CDR2 SNEGSKA (reference sequence). The CDR3 consists of 12 residues.

This clonotype was counted at least ten times. The genes are TRBV6-5 and TRBJ2-7; D may be TRBD2 (6 bases). The V end was cut by 0 bases, the J end by 0 bases, with 9 bases between. Germline CDR1 is MNHEY and CDR2 is SVGAGI. The length of the CDR3 is 15 residues. This CDR3 is CASSYSGGSSYEQYF. The CDR3, as DNA: TGTGCCAGCAGTTACTCCGGAGGGAGCTCCTACGAGCAGTACTTC.

This clonotype was detected a few times. The chain joins TRBV25-1 to TRBJ1-5, with D perhaps matching TRBD1 (6 bases). Germline values: CDR1 MGHDK, CDR2 SYGVNS. The CDR3 has 13 amino acids. V lost 7 bases and J 3 bases, leaving 10 bases between the germline ends. This CDR3 is CASTTGTNQPQHF. As DNA, the CDR3 is TGTGCCAGCACAACAGGGACCAATCAGCCCCAGCATTTT. Full variable domain (outside the CDR3, taken from reference TRBV25-1 and TRBJ1-5): EADIYQTPRYLVIGTGKKITLECSQTMGHDKMYWYQQDPGMELHLIHYSYGVNSTEKGDLSSESTVSRIRTEHFPLTLESARPSHTSQYLCASTTGTNQPQHFGDGTRLSIL.

The chain recombines TRBV20-1 with TRBJ2-3, with D hard to call. The germline V gene has CDR1 DFQATT and CDR2 SNEGSKA (reference sequence). The CDR3 has 16 amino acids. V was clipped by 0 bases and J by 0 bases, with 13 bases between them. The CDR3 DNA reads as TGCAGTGCTAGAGATCCCCGGGCTACTAGCACAGATACGCAGTATTTT. Protein sequence: CSARDPRATSTDTQYF.

The chain couples TRBV9 to TRBJ2-5; 9 nucleotides agree with TRBD2. This CDR3 is built from 17 residues. V dropped 4 bases and J dropped 5; count of bases not matched to a gene: 15. CDR1 is SGDLS and CDR2 is YYNGEE in the germline V gene. The CDR3 here is CASSPRIAGELLETQYF. CDR3 bases: TGTGCCAGCAGCCCACGTATAGCGGGAGAGCTACTGGAGACCCAGTACTTC.

This chain uses TRBV2 with TRBJ2-3, with 7 bases that match TRBD2. CDR3 length: 15 residues. The germline CDR1 and CDR2 sequences are SNHLY and FYNNEI. After removal of 11 bases from V and 2 bases from J, the junction contained 13 bases not matched to a gene. The DNA for the CDR3 is TGTGCCGCCGCCCGAGGGAGGGTAACCACAGATACGCAGTATTTT. It yields the protein CAAARGRVTTDTQYF.

This clonotype was observed a few times. The V call is TRBV5-6, the J call TRBJ2-3; 9 bases map to TRBD1. This CDR3 is built from 15 residues. Germline CDR1 and CDR2: SGHDT and YYEEEE. V lost 3 bases, J lost 4 bases, and 6 bases stayed unmatched. CDR3 sequence: CASSSGTGFPDTQYF. The CDR3 DNA is TGTGCCAGCAGCTCCGGGACAGGGTTTCCAGATACGCAGTATTTT. The full variable domain, rest sourced from reference TRBV5-6 and TRBJ2-3, is DAGVTQSPTHLIKTRGQQVTLRCSPKSGHDTVSWYQQALGQGPQFIFQYYEEEERQRGNFPDRFSGHQFPNYSSELNVNALLLGDSALYLCASSSGTGFPDTQYFGPGTRLTVL.

The chain has TRBV20-1 and TRBJ2-1, with 14 bases identical to TRBD2. Per germline, CDR1 DFQATT and CDR2 SNEGSKA (reference sequence). This CDR3 comprises 14 residues. The J segment lost 8 bases and the V segment lost 3 bases, leaving 3 bases of the junction unmatched. CDR3 nucleotides: TGCAGTGCTAGTAGGGGACTAGCGGGAGATGAGCAGTTCTTC. Amino acids: CSASRGLAGDEQFF.

This clonotype has a handful of counts. V is TRBV28 and J is TRBJ2-5, with TRBD1 matching over 8 bases. There are 14 residues in the CDR3. Germline V CDR1 and CDR2: MDHEN, SYDVKM. V trimming: 3 bases; J trimming: 5 bases; junction bases outside the gene matches: 5. CDR3 coding DNA: TGTGCCAGCAGTTTGGACAGGGTCTGGGAGACCCAGTACTTC. Translated, it gives CASSLDRVWETQYF. Full variable domain (remainder filled in from reference TRBV28 and TRBJ2-5): DVKVTQSSRYLVKRTGEKVFLECVQDMDHENMFWYRQDPGLGLRLIYFSYDVKMKEKGDIPEGYSVSREKKERFSLILESASTNQTSMYLCASSLDRVWETQYFGPGTRLLVL.

This clonotype was picked up a small number of times. V usage is TRBV27 and J usage is TRBJ2-1; maybe TRBD1 (5 bases). V gave up 2 bases and J gave up 6 bases, with 14 bases separating them. Germline loops: CDR1 MNHEY, CDR2 SMNVEV (reference sequence). This CDR3 has 15 amino acids. CDR3 nucleotide sequence: TGTGCCAGCAGTTTACAGGGTTATTCGGTCAATGAGCAGTTCTTC. Amino acid sequence: CASSLQGYSVNEQFF.

The genes are TRBV12-3 or TRBV12-4 and TRBJ1-2; possibly TRBD1 for D (5 bases). CDR3 length: 13 residues. The V end lost 9 bases, the J end lost 5 bases, and 16 bases lay between the germline ends. CDR3 protein: CASGTQGGYGYTF. Here the CDR3 DNA reads TGTGCCAGTGGGACGCAGGGAGGGTATGGCTACACCTTC.